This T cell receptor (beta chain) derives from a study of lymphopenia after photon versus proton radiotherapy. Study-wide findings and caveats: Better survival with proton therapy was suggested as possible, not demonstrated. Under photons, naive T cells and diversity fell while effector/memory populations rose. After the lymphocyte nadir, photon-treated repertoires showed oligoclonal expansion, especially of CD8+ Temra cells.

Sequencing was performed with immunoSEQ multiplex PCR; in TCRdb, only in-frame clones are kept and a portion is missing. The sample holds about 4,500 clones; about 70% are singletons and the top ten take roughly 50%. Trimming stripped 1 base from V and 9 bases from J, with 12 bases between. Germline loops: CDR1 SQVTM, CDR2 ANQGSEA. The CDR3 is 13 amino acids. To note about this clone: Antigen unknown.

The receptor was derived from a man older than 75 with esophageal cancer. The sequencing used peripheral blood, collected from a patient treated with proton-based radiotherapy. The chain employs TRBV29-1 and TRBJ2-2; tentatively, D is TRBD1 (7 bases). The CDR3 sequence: CSVEGQGGRELFF. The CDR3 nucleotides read TGCAGCGTTGAAGGCCAGGGGGGCAGGGAGCTGTTTTTT.